This T cell receptor (beta chain) comes out of a study of cytomegalovirus exposure and HLA in healthy donors (dated by TCRdb to about 2017). Some background on the complete study: According to an earlier analysis of 587 of the donors, 150 million to 200 million T cells yielded roughly 110 million unique TCR beta sequences and roughly 280 Gb of sequence data. About 300 gigabases of sequencing data and tens of millions of unique TCR sequences were included in an early release covering about 700 HLA-typed donors. Among the roughly 400 genotyped donors, 81% belonged to the genetic ancestry cluster associated with self-reported Caucasian donors. The aim of the study was to test whether cataloging public T cell receptors could identify signatures of past pathogen exposure. The T cell repertoires of several hundred subjects were profiled by immunosequencing and related to cytomegalovirus serostatus. In addition to the first cohort of 650 to 800 subjects, a separate validation cohort of under 150 different subjects was used. High-throughput TCR immunosequencing, statistical association of individual TCRs with disease status, and machine learning were combined to predict cytomegalovirus infection status. To study patterns of TCR occurrence, a later analysis re-analyzed previously published TCR beta repertoires from 550 to 800 donors and added high-resolution HLA genotyping. The later analysis used no new phenotypic data to find candidate immune exposures, relying instead on TCR beta sequences and their occurrence across donors. To decide whether each TCR beta V gene segment behaved as functional or pseudogenic, an earlier analysis of approximately 620 of the donors relied on high-throughput TCR beta sequencing. Donor age, sex, ethnicity and CMV serostatus were collected together with the repertoire data. A later genetic analysis used genome-wide SNP genotypes for about 65% of the 666 donors, treating that subset as a discovery cohort. Every repertoire in the discovery cohort had been generated on one and the same sequencing platform. HLA typing included class I and class II loci at four-digit resolution. The number of typed donors differed by locus: about 629-630 for A, B, C, DRB1 and DQB1; 500 to 550 for DQA1; roughly 600 for DPA1; and around 470 for DPB1. Because of strong linkage in the cohort, roughly 5 DR-DQ haplotypes were treated as single units for association and clustering. Among 398 genotyped donors of the cohort, an average of roughly 230,000 unique TCR beta nucleotide sequences was sequenced per donor, of which about 19% were non-productive.

Germline trimming: 0 bases from V, 5 bases from J; junction bases outside gene matches: 6. The CDR3 numbers 15 residues from cysteine through phenylalanine. CDR3 DNA is the only sequence kept; it has 45 bases, read in frame from the first base. The germline V gene yields KGHSH for CDR1 and LQKENI for CDR2. Overall results and qualifications from the work: Three of the identified cytomegalovirus-associated TCR beta chains were confirmed in vitro to be specific for cytomegalovirus antigens. Correlated functional status among segregating V segments might reflect linkage disequilibrium, but an unknown experimental factor could not be ruled out. Compared with the 666-donor mean, donors in an Asian-associated ancestry cluster had fewer N-insertions in productive TCRs, according to a later genetic analysis. Presence/absence analyses assumed roughly uniform sequencing depth across donors, an assumption that may not hold. In a later analysis, several top co-occurrence clusters were reported to appear linked to parvovirus B19, influenza, CMV and Epstein-Barr virus. The authors suggested that the approach could potentially be extended to other disease states and immunological phenotypes. The classifier was reported to diagnose cytomegalovirus status with high specificity and sensitivity in both the original and validation cohorts. A later analysis associated 15,000 or so TCR beta sequences with specific HLA alleles at a false discovery rate of 0.05. A later analysis found that TCR association rates varied across HLA loci, with DRB1 alleles showing the most associated TCRs and HLA-C alleles the fewest. A later genetic analysis associated a missense DCLRE1C variant with V-gene and J-gene trimming of TCR beta chains, and an independent cohort replicated the association. The earlier analysis of some 560 of the donors excluded 15 to 20 rarely observed V segments, including chromosome 9 orphons, because counts were too low. Because HLA typing was missing for some donors at each locus, association tests included only the typed subset. Because the 87-base-pair reads could not distinguish some IMGT-functional V segments, including TRBV6-2 and TRBV6-3, those segments were excluded. Most TCR sequences were seen in very few donors, while some public TCRs were found in many individuals. For the cohort, immune exposure information was limited to CMV serostatus. Assigning TCR associations to individual alleles was difficult when HLA alleles, especially DR and DQ, strongly co-occurred. In an earlier analysis of about 550 of the donors, most TCR beta V segments were observed in productive rearrangements about 87% or about 30% of the time, broadly matching IMGT annotations. A further reported finding was that TCR beta sequences accurately predicted the HLA-A and HLA-B alleles for most subjects in the first cohort. The study listed 164 TCR beta chains as associated with cytomegalovirus. A later analysis found that most CMV-associated TCR beta chains appeared HLA-restricted, with HLA associations seemingly driven largely by CMV exposure. In a later analysis, HLA-associated TCR beta chains were found to be more clonally expanded and to have lower generation probabilities than equally common non-associated chains. The sequencing pipeline was judged likely to have produced a cluster of highly shared sequence variants as a technical artifact. This cohort had only TCR beta chains sequenced, and the lack of alpha or paired-chain data limited which features could be detected.

A note on this clone: Its recognized antigen is unknown. Nothing much larger sits one base from this clone, and base qualities are not available.

The cohort consisted of some 670 healthy bone marrow donors. At the time of sampling, all cohort members were nominally healthy, though unrecorded immune exposures were likely present. The donor was CMV seropositive and belonged to the group of some 290 seropositive cohort members. Each donor provided a peripheral blood sample, and peripheral blood mononuclear cells were used for TCR beta sequencing. The Qiagen DNeasy Blood Extraction Kit was used to extract genomic DNA from the blood cell samples. Receptors were amplified or captured by the immunoSEQ multiplex PCR assay. For the multiplex PCR, a mixture combining 60 forward primers for TCR Vbeta segments and 13 reverse primers for TCR Jbeta segments was used. The CDR3 region of rearranged TCR beta genes was amplified from genomic DNA by a multiplex PCR assay. On the Illumina HiSeq System, the amplified TCR beta libraries were sequenced as 87-base-pair reads. Turning to the authors' computational methods: In a later analysis, 80 million or so unique TCR beta chains were counted across the 500 to 850 repertoires, and roughly 10 million of these chains were shared by at least two donors. Raw reads were error-corrected and collapsed into unique sequences with a nearest-neighbor algorithm that merged closely related sequences to remove PCR and sequencing errors. Alignment of CDR3 sequences to IMGT reference sequences was used to assign V, D and J gene segments. Each retained sequence needed at least a six-nucleotide match to both a V gene segment and a J gene segment. Rearrangements were called productive when the CDR3 lacked stop codons and stayed in frame with V and J; all others were non-productive. CDR3 was defined by IMGT convention, running from the second conserved V-encoded cysteine to the conserved J-encoded phenylalanine. The earlier analysis of about 570 of the donors excluded any sequence lacking an unambiguous match to a single V gene segment. An earlier analysis of 587 of the donors called V segments functional above 56.7% productive rearrangements and segregating when the between-donor standard deviation exceeded 5%. To diagnose cytomegalovirus status from the catalog of TCR beta chain sequences, a statistical classification framework was built. V and J gene assignment, in a later analysis, came from comparing TCR nucleotide sequences with IMGT/GENE-DB human TR gene sequences. A later analysis assigned CDR3 sequences and most-parsimonious VDJ recombination scenarios with the TCRdist pipeline. A later analysis defined each TCR beta chain by its CDR3 amino acid sequence plus V-gene family, and excluded reads lacking a unique V-gene family. To address suspected cross-contamination and a sequencing artifact, a later analysis removed a few hundred highly shared, low-generation-probability nucleotide sequences. For each public chain, a later analysis derived a clonal expansion index from normalized ranks of inferred template counts within each repertoire. In a later analysis, generation probabilities were computed with a VDJ recombination model fitted to out-of-frame rearrangements, and the resulting probabilities were checked against IGoR. In a later analysis, TCR-TCR, TCR-HLA and TCR-CMV co-occurrence was scored with hypergeometric tests, and a repertoire-size bias correction was applied to TCR pairs. A later analysis estimated false discovery rates by permuting HLA or CMV assignments 20 times. In a later analysis, co-occurring TCRs were grouped using DBSCAN, with TCRdist sequence similarity added in when clustering inside HLA-allele-positive subsets. Repertoires with fewer than 30,000 or more than 120,000 public chains were left out of co-occurrence clustering, as were four to six repertoires with anomalous nucleotide sharing. This immuneACCESS table, as held by TCRdb, lists in-frame sequences with V and J called but not all clones. Of the missing ones, under half trace to an unresolved V gene in checked studies; the others have no known cause. The DNA gave D and trimming, while V, J and clone size come from that table. This sample lists about 85,000 clones; over 70% were detected once. The biggest ten clones account for 20% to 25% of the sample.

The chain couples TRBV18 to TRBJ2-5, with TRBD2 matching 7 junction bases. The TCR sequence derives from a woman aged 45-65 years in good health and CMV-seropositive. What was sequenced was PBMCs. The DNA sequence follows: TGTGCCAGCTCACCACCTAGCCAGGGAGGGGAGACCCAGTACTTC. Translated, it gives CASSPPSQGGETQYF.